This TCR beta chain derives from a study of post-analysis software for immune sequencing data. Study-wide results and caveats: TRBV segments more frequent in patients than in controls numbered five and included TRBV5-6, TRBV5-1 and TRBV20-1.

Researchers reported that TCR beta cDNA libraries carried unique molecular identifiers. TCRdb called the PCR reads again in MiXCR, with one record for every CDR3 protein. This sample yields approximately 730,000 distinct CDR3 sequences, of which just over 45% are seen a single time; roughly 5% belongs to the top ten. The germline gives CDR1 LNHNV, CDR2 YYDKDF (reference sequence). The CDR3 has 14 amino acids. To note about this clonotype: Its matching antigen is unknown. A junction end diverges from the germline sequence, so it may reflect a read error.

V and J are TRBV15 and TRBJ1-2; 7 nucleotides agree with TRBD1. The specimen sequenced was blood. The origin of this receptor is a girl between 5 and 17 years old with multiple sclerosis. The CDR3 DNA is TGTGCTACCAGCCGCCAGGGGGGGAACTATGGCTACACCTTC. It yields the protein CATSRQGGNYGYTF.